The sequence of this T cell receptor beta chain was determined in a study of shared clonotypes between healthy human individuals (dated by TCRdb to 2018 to 2020). For context, the study as a whole: The cohort included a few men and a couple of women between 18 and 49 years of age. For each donor, three plates each were used for CD4 naive and CD4 memory, two plates were used for CD8 naive, and one plate was used for CD8 memory. To estimate repertoire size and how much clonotype sharing occurs between individuals, the study deeply sequenced the blood TCR repertoires of about five healthy adults. Per donor, leukapheresis produced somewhere between about 0.85 and 8.9 billion PBMCs. Libraries were prepared and TCR repertoires were sequenced by different laboratories using diverse techniques, in order to increase sequencing depth and limit assay-specific biases.

Using the deep immunoSEQ assay, TCR CDR3 regions were amplified from genomic DNA by multiplex PCR. Genomic DNA extracted from each cell subset was distributed evenly over all wells of several immunoSEQ 96-well plates, and each plate served as one replicate. For sorted subsets, 150 to 250 ng of genomic DNA, equivalent to around 31,000 T cell genomes, went into each replicate PCR. Purified libraries were measured with a Qubit 3.0 fluorometer, size-checked on a Bioanalyzer 2100, and measured again with the KAPA Library Quantification kit. Every immunoSEQ 96-well plate was sequenced on a dedicated single-read 150-cycle Illumina NextSeq 550 flow cell. Concerning the study's data processing: The immunoSEQ output contained only junctional sequences without quality scores, so filtering could not match that applied to full-length reads. Sequences were annotated with PyIR, a Python wrapper for IgBLAST v1.9, and V/J genes and CDR3 were assigned using IMGT germline references. Reads were filtered out if the reads had weak V/J assignments (E-value above 1e-6), no CDR3, stop codons, out-of-frame junctions, or ambiguous translated residues. V3J clonotypes were defined as sequences sharing an identical inferred V gene, J gene, and CDR3 amino acid sequence. Percentage overlap between repertoires was calculated by dividing the number of shared unique clonotypes by the size of the smaller repertoire. Richness of each repertoire was evaluated using RTK rarefaction, the Chao1 estimator, and Recon v2.1 estimates of unobserved clonotypes. OLGA was used to compute generation probabilities for all TCRbeta clonotypes that the gDNA method yielded from a few donors. TCRdb limited this immuneACCESS table to in-frame rearrangements with V and J called. A share of clones is missing; checked studies link under half to unresolved V genes, and the rest is unexplained. The V and J calls and clone size are taken from that table; D and trimming were inferred from the DNA. The sample contains a few million clones, just over 90% of them found a single time. The ten top clones hold around 0.14% of the sample.

The donors were healthy, HIV-negative adults with no recently reported acute infections or vaccinations. Every donor was a Caucasian adult living in Nashville, Tennessee, USA. CD4+ T cells were enriched through magnetic negative selection, after which naive cells were positively selected on CD45RA and the remaining negative fraction served as the memory subset. After blood collection by leukapheresis, PBMCs were isolated using Ficoll-Histopaque density gradient centrifugation and then cryopreserved in the vapor phase of liquid nitrogen. Purity and quantity of every magnetically sorted T cell population were checked by analytical flow cytometry. Genomic DNA was isolated from every sorted fraction and measured by UV absorbance on a Nanodrop 2000c. The CDR3 goes from the cysteine to the phenylalanine over 16 residues. Only CDR3 DNA is held: 48 bases, read in frame from base 1. To note about this clone: This clone's antigen is unknown. No per-base quality is available; no much larger clone lies one base away.

Beyond this particular receptor, the publication reports: Rarefaction of sorted-subset datasets indicated incomplete sequencing despite the large sequencing depth. Larger estimated clonotype richness was generally found for naive subsets than for memory subsets. The small number of donors limited the genetic and exposure-history diversity represented. Pairwise subsampling indicated that sequencing depth was expected to affect the degree of clonotype sharing among donors. When a handful of donors were compared, the shared fraction of clonotypes was around 4.6% for naive CD4, 3% to 4% for naive CD8, more than 2% for memory CD4, and 0.35% to 0.4% for memory CD8. Higher generation probabilities were observed for clonotypes shared by all four sorted-subset donors than for non-shared clonotypes. Sampling was restricted to blood, and TCR repertoires in tissues likely differ from the TCR repertoires found in blood.

This receptor was obtained from a man aged 18-30 years in good health. The specimen sequenced was naive CD4+ T cells sorted from blood. The sample's cell subset or site, from its label and the paper: CD45RA+ positively selected. Rearrangement joined TRBV21-1 to TRBJ2-3; the table's D call, TRBD1, was not checked against the DNA. TRBV21-1 is labeled a pseudogene. CDR3 sequence: CASSKGRDSSTDTQYF. The nucleotide sequence is given as TGTGCCAGCAGCAAGGGTAGAGACAGTAGCACAGATACGCAGTATTTT.